The source of this T cell receptor (beta chain) is a study of T cells in Graves' hyperthyroidism and ophthalmopathy. With V trimmed by 5 bases and J by 6 bases, 3 bases remained unmatched. This CDR3 has 13 amino acids. Per the germline V gene, CDR1 is SGHTA and CDR2 is FQGTGA. Study results and limitations: Most clonotypes expanded in thyroid above 0.001 were likewise present in blood.

Clinical symptoms, serum thyroxine and TRAb, thyroid ultrasound and orbital computed tomography were used for the diagnoses. What was amplified from RNA transcripts were TCR beta CDR3 regions. In the first-round RT-PCR of the TCR CDR3, the HTBI primer set was used. TCRdb fed the multiplex PCR reads into MiXCR, producing one record per CDR3 protein. Here the sample spans 750,000 to 900,000 distinct CDR3 sequences, around 39% being singletons. In this sample, this clonotype turned up a few times. The antigen is undetermined. Material for sequencing was blood. The sequence was collected from a man aged 18 to 35 with Graves' hyperthyroidism. V usage is TRBV7-3 and J usage is TRBJ1-2; 10 positions match TRBD1. CDR3 bases: TGTGCCAGCAGCGAGGGGACAGGGGATGGCTACACCTTC. Protein product: CASSEGTGDGYTF.